Listed below are T cell receptor beta chains from one sample, sequenced in a study of T cells in Graves' hyperthyroidism and ophthalmopathy. From the multiplex PCR reads, TCRdb called clonotypes with MiXCR, one entry per CDR3 protein. The sample shows approximately 300,000 distinct CDR3 sequences, 17% of them seen only once. The sequenced sample was blood. These receptors all come from a woman in her sixties with Graves' ophthalmopathy. Each CDR3 is given with its conserved first and last residue. D genes are given only for firm matches. Rows give clone size only sometimes, using once, few, many, or a class for an expanded clone.

>TRBJ1-6|many|NA|TRBV6-5
CASSYSNREDSPLHF
TGTGCCAGCAGTTACTCGAACAGGGAGGACTCACCCCTCCACTTT
>TRBJ2-1|many|TRBD2|TRBV24-1
CATSDPGLAESSYNEQFF
TGTGCCACCAGTGATCCAGGACTAGCGGAAAGCTCCTACAATGAGCAGTTCTTC
>TRBJ1-2|many|NA|TRBV5-1
CASSLNRDNYGYTF
TGCGCCAGCAGCTTGAACAGGGATAACTATGGCTACACCTTC
>TRBJ1-2|many|TRBD1|TRBV4-1
CASSQPGQTDYGYTF
TGCGCCAGCAGCCAACCGGGACAGACCGACTATGGCTACACCTTC
>TRBJ2-5|many|NA|TRBV7-8
CASSKGVTTQETQYF
TGTGCCAGCAGCAAAGGGGTAACCACCCAAGAGACCCAGTACTTC
>TRBJ1-1|many|NA|TRBV2
CASSERVGNTEAFF
TGTGCCAGCAGTGAGAGGGTGGGGAACACTGAAGCTTTCTTT
>TRBJ1-1|many|NA|TRBV7-9
CASSPRNTEAFF
TGTGCCAGCAGCCCAAGGAACACTGAAGCTTTCTTT
>TRBJ1-4|NA|NA|TRBV14
CASSQDWMSGKLFF
TGTGCCAGCAGCCAAGATTGGATGAGCGGAAAACTGTTTTTT
>TRBJ1-3|NA|NA|TRBV5-1
CASSVRGGYGNTIYF
TGCGCCAGCAGCGTACGGGGGGGCTATGGAAACACCATATATTTT
>TRBJ2-7|NA|NA|TRBV6-1
CASSERRYYEQYF
TGTGCCAGCAGTGAAAGGAGGTACTACGAGCAGTACTTC
>TRBJ2-3|NA|TRBD1|TRBV9
CASSVGDRTSTDTQYF
TGTGCCAGCAGCGTAGGGGACAGGACTAGCACAGATACGCAGTATTTT
>TRBJ2-1|NA|NA|TRBV6-5
CASSYSKTGVEQFF
TGTGCCAGCAGTTACTCGAAGACAGGAGTAGAGCAGTTCTTC
>TRBJ2-2|NA|TRBD1|TRBV15
CATSTFTGTGFNTGELFF
TGTGCCACCAGCACTTTTACCGGGACAGGGTTTAACACCGGGGAGCTGTTTTTT
>TRBJ2-3|few|NA|TRBV24-1
CATSDQTSGLYGTDTQYF
TGTGCCACCAGTGATCAAACATCGGGGTTGTACGGCACAGATACGCAGTATTTT
>TRBJ2-2|once|NA|TRBV9
CASSVGVVFTGELFF
TGTGCCAGCAGCGTAGGGGTAGTATTTACCGGGGAGCTGTTTTTT
>TRBJ1-1|many|TRBD1|TRBV13
CASRRDREGEAFF
TGTGCCAGCAGAAGGGACAGGGAAGGTGAAGCTTTCTTT
>TRBJ2-5|few|TRBD1|TRBV19
CASSIDNRQGQVNEETQYF
TGTGCCAGTAGTATAGACAACCGCCAGGGACAGGTGAATGAAGAGACCCAGTACTTC
>TRBJ1-4|NA|TRBD1|TRBV7-9
CASSLGDRQNEKLFF
TGTGCCAGCAGCTTGGGGGACAGACAGAATGAAAAACTGTTTTTT
>TRBJ1-2|many|TRBD1|TRBV7-2
CASSSKGQAGYGYTF
TGTGCCAGCAGCTCGAAAGGACAGGCGGGCTATGGCTACACCTTC
>TRBJ2-7|NA|TRBD1|TRBV29-1
CSARTGREQYF
TGCAGCGCCCGGACAGGGCGAGAGCAGTACTTC
>TRBJ1-5|few|NA|TRBV10-3
CAIGVDISNQPQHF
TGTGCCATCGGGGTAGACATTAGCAATCAGCCCCAGCATTTT
>TRBJ1-1|NA|NA|TRBV7-2
CASPGAGTEAFF
TGTGCCAGCCCTGGGGCGGGCACTGAAGCTTTCTTT
>TRBJ1-3|NA|NA|TRBV5-1
CASSQSLRAGNTIYF
TGCGCCAGCAGCCAGTCCCTCCGAGCTGGAAACACCATATATTTT
>TRBJ2-5|many|TRBD2|TRBV7-2
CASSLAGLSGGQETQYF
TGTGCCAGCAGCTTAGCCGGCCTAAGCGGGGGTCAAGAGACCCAGTACTTC
>TRBJ2-3|many|NA|TRBV4-3
CASSLTYGSTDTQYF
TGCGCCAGCAGCCTAACGTATGGGAGCACAGATACGCAGTATTTT
>TRBJ1-1|many|NA|TRBV3-1
CASSSRRGGNTEAFF
TGTGCCAGCAGCAGTCGTAGGGGTGGGAACACTGAAGCTTTCTTT
>TRBJ1-5|few|NA|TRBV19
CASSTGKRSNQPQHF
TGTGCCAGTAGTACAGGGAAAAGGAGCAATCAGCCCCAGCATTTT
>TRBJ2-1|NA|NA|TRBV4-2
CASSFYGEQFF
TGTGCCAGCAGCTTCTATGGAGAGCAGTTCTTC
>TRBJ2-5|many|NA|TRBV6-2/TRBV6-3
CASARLETQYF
TGTGCCAGCGCCCGACTGGAGACCCAGTACTTC
>TRBJ2-3|many|TRBD2|TRBV7-2
CASSLRLAGASTDTQYF
TGTGCCAGCAGCTTGAGATTAGCGGGGGCTAGCACAGATACGCAGTATTTT
>TRBJ2-1|many|NA|TRBV5-1
CASSVGDNNEQFF
TGCGCCAGCAGCGTGGGGGACAACAATGAGCAGTTCTTC
>TRBJ2-7|NA|NA|TRBV18
CASSPDRSSYEQYF
TGTGCCAGCTCACCGGACCGGAGCTCCTACGAGCAGTACTTC
>TRBJ1-3|NA|NA|TRBV30
CAWSVGRSGNTIYF
TGTGCCTGGAGTGTAGGGAGATCTGGAAACACCATATATTTT
>TRBJ1-1|few|NA|TRBV11-2
CASSFGQRSTEAFF
TGTGCCAGCAGCTTTGGGCAGCGGAGCACTGAAGCTTTCTTT
>TRBJ2-3|NA|TRBD1|TRBV9
CASSVGTGGGTDTQYF
TGTGCCAGCAGCGTGGGTACAGGGGGCGGGACAGATACGCAGTATTTT
>TRBJ2-3|many|TRBD2|TRBV5-1
CASSWTSGRDGTDTQYF
TGCGCCAGCAGCTGGACTAGCGGGAGGGATGGCACAGATACGCAGTATTTT
>TRBJ1-1|few|NA|TRBV6-5
CASSYFGGTEAFF
TGTGCCAGCAGTTACTTTGGGGGAACTGAAGCTTTCTTT
>TRBJ1-2|many|TRBD1|TRBV7-2
CASSQETGNYGYTF
TGTGCCAGCAGCCAAGAGACAGGGAACTATGGCTACACCTTC
>TRBJ2-1|NA|TRBD2|TRBV28
CASSTGLAGLNEQFF
TGTGCCAGCAGTACGGGACTAGCGGGGCTCAATGAGCAGTTCTTC
>TRBJ2-5|few|NA|TRBV7-8
CASSLPGGSVLETQYF
TGTGCCAGCAGCTTACCTGGGGGCAGCGTTTTAGAGACCCAGTACTTC
>TRBJ2-3|few|NA|TRBV9
CASSVGSGADTQYF
TGTGCCAGCAGCGTAGGATCAGGGGCAGATACGCAGTATTTT